Given below is one TCR beta chain in context. Its cognate antigen is unknown. The data derive from a study of OX40 agonist ivuxolimab in advanced cancers. Study at large: Eligibility admitted prior anti-PD-1, anti-PD-L1 or anti-CTLA-4 therapy; around 38% had some.

The CDR3 extends over 15 amino acids. V was pared by 3 bases and J by 0 bases, with 11 bases between. Germline CDR1 SGHKS, CDR2 YYEKEE (reference sequence). The repertoire was sequenced with immunoSEQ multiplex PCR; TCRdb's copy has only in-frame clones and lacks some. Of 55,000 to 65,000 clones detected, 85% appear once; the ten largest clones hold just under 4%. General observations from the study: CD4+ T cells averaged fewer expanded clones than CD8+ T cells.

The chain is built from TRBV5-5 and TRBJ2-3; a possible D gene is TRBD2 (5 bases). The receptor's source is an adult with an advanced solid tumor such as melanoma, head and neck, liver or kidney cancer. The source was CD4+ or CD8+ T cells sorted from blood, collected in a trial of the OX40 agonist ivuxolimab. The CDR3 sequence is CASSWEAVSTDTQYF. In DNA, the CDR3 is TGTGCCAGCAGCTGGGAAGCGGTGAGCACAGATACGCAGTATTTT.